The 10 T cell receptor beta chains below all came from one sample that was sequenced in a study of blood T cell repertoires in COVID-19. Assay: immunoSEQ multiplex PCR; the TCRdb copy retains only in-frame clones and omits some. The table lists a few hundred thousand clones, around 87% of them singletons. The sequenced sample consisted of peripheral blood. The receptors were sampled from a woman between 50 and 59 years old with acute or convalescent COVID-19.

J is TRBJ2-2 and V is TRBV5-5; no firm D call. The V gene's germline CDR1 is SGHKS and CDR2 YYEKEE (reference sequence). Trimming pared 2 bases from V and 3 bases from J, leaving 5 bases between. The CDR3 has 13 residues. CDR3 bases: TGTGCCAGCAGCTTCCATTACACCGGGGAGCTGTTTTTT. Its translation is CASSFHYTGELFF.

The genes are TRBV4-1 and TRBJ2-7; D is ambiguous. Germline V gives CDR1 MGHRA, CDR2 YSYEKL. The CDR3 runs to 16 residues. Deletions cut 3 bases from V and 0 bases from J, with 15 bases between. CDR3 loop: CASSQLSGSSSYEQYF. The CDR3 coding sequence is TGCGCCAGCAGCCAGCTCTCAGGTTCGAGCTCCTACGAGCAGTACTTC.

A single count supports this clone. The V gene is TRBV5-1, the J gene TRBJ2-3; possible D gene TRBD2, 5 bases. CDR1 and CDR2 from the germline V gene are SGHRS and YFSETQ. V was shortened by 5 bases and J by 0 bases, with 10 bases between the two germline ends. The CDR3 is made up of 14 amino acids. CDR3 loop: CASREGTSTDTQYF. In DNA form, the CDR3 reads TGCGCCAGCAGAGAGGGTACTAGCACAGATACGCAGTATTTT.

The CDR3 DNA sequence: TGTGCCAGCAGCCCCAGACCGGACAGGGCTAGAGGCTACACCTTC. Amino acids: CASSPRPDRARGYTF. This chain links TRBV11-2 with TRBJ1-2; 8 bases map to TRBD1. V shed 5 bases, J shed 8 bases, and the junction held 13 bases outside the gene matches. The CDR3 loop spans 15 amino acids. Germline values: CDR1 SGHAT, CDR2 FQNNGV.

This chain's CDR3 is CASSQAGQANYGYTF. The CDR3 nucleotides read TGCGCCAGCAGCCAAGCGGGACAGGCTAACTATGGCTACACCTTC. The J gene is TRBJ1-2, the V gene TRBV4-3, with 8 nucleotides matching TRBD1. CDR1 and CDR2 from the germline V gene are LGHNA and YSLEER. The junction had 1 base not matched to a gene; V was cut back by 1 base and J by 0 bases. There are 15 residues in the CDR3.

CDR3 sequence reads: CASSLGETGELFF. The CDR3 DNA is TGTGCCAGCAGCTTAGGGGAGACCGGGGAGCTGTTTTTT. The chain links TRBV7-6 to TRBJ2-2; tentative D call: TRBD2 (5 bases). The CDR3 totals 13 residues. Deletions cut 1 base from V and 5 bases from J, with 5 bases between. Looked up from germline, CDR1 is SGHVS and CDR2 is FNYEAQ.

The chain combines TRBV5-6 with TRBJ1-1; 12 bases map to TRBD1. The germline CDR1 and CDR2 sequences are SGHDT and YYEEEE. CDR3 length: 16 residues. Trimming removed 2 bases from V and 4 bases from J; junction bases left unmatched: 6. The CDR3 bases are TGTGCCAGCAGCTTTAATTTGGGACAGGGGGCCACTGAAGCTTTCTTT. This encodes CASSFNLGQGATEAFF. The variable domain in full, completed from reference TRBV5-6 and TRBJ1-1, reads DAGVTQSPTHLIKTRGQQVTLRCSPKSGHDTVSWYQQALGQGPQFIFQYYEEEERQRGNFPDRFSGHQFPNYSSELNVNALLLGDSALYLCASSFNLGQGATEAFFGQGTRLTVV.

In this sample, this clone turned up once. The chain is built from TRBV28 and TRBJ1-1, with D tentatively TRBD1 (6 bases). V shed 6 bases and J shed 4 bases, with 24 bases lying between them. The germline V gene encodes CDR1 MDHEN and CDR2 SYDVKM. The CDR3 runs 17 residues. CDR3 amino acids: CASSIHRWGRPSTEAFF. CDR3 sequence (DNA): TGTGCCAGCAGCATCCATAGATGGGGGCGGCCGTCCACTGAAGCTTTCTTT.

This clone has just a few counts. V and J are TRBV30 and TRBJ1-1; D not certain. V lost 4 bases and J lost 2, with 11 bases in between. Germline values: CDR1 GTSNPN, CDR2 SVGIG (reference sequence). This CDR3 is 13 amino acids long. CDR3 coding DNA: TGTGCCTGGACGGAGGTTTCTAACACTGAAGCTTTCTTT. Its protein product is CAWTEVSNTEAFF.

The gene calls are TRBV4-1 and TRBJ1-3, with D possibly being TRBD1 (5 bases). V dropped 1 base and J dropped 9 bases, with 16 bases sitting between them. This CDR3 contains 15 residues. Looked up from germline, CDR1 is MGHRA and CDR2 is YSYEKL. CDR3 bases: TGCGCCAGCAGCCAAGGGCAGGGAGGACTAGCCACCATATATTTT. This codes for CASSQGQGGLATIYF.